This T cell receptor beta chain was profiled in a study of shared clonotypes between healthy human individuals. Study-wide results and caveats: Clonotype sharing across several donors was observed for about 5.5% of naive CD4 clonotypes.

Sequencing was performed with immunoSEQ multiplex PCR; in TCRdb, only in-frame clones are kept and a portion is missing. Of roughly 2.2 million clones listed, 85% to 95% are singletons. Germline CDR1 reads SGHVS; CDR2 reads FQNEAQ. CDR3 length equals 15 residues. Concerning this clone: The antigen is undetermined.

Participating donors were healthy, HIV-negative adults free of recent acute infections or vaccinations. The chain employs TRBV7-8 and TRBJ2-5; 11 positions match TRBD1. The end of the DNA fits TRBJ2-7 better, so the J call may be wrong. This TCR came from a man aged 18 to 30 in good health. Some clones in this sample may be carry-over from other donors' samples. The sample taken for sequencing was naive CD4+ T cells from PBMCs. The subset denotes: CD45RA+ positively selected. The CDR3: CASSFTDRGRYEQYF. In nucleotides, the CDR3 is TGTGCCAGCAGCTTTACGGACAGGGGGCGCTACGAGCAGTACTTC.